This TCR beta chain was identified during a study of blood T cell repertoires in COVID-19. The ends lost 4 bases at V and 6 bases at J; junction bases unmatched: 13. The germline V gene has CDR1 SGHTS and CDR2 YDEGEE. CDR3 length: 16 residues. Profiling relied on immunoSEQ multiplex PCR, and the TCRdb table lists in-frame clones only, not all of them. The repertoire holds 25,000 to 35,000 clones, with 90% to 95% as singletons. The chain has TRBV5-8 and TRBJ2-4, with 7 bases aligning to TRBD1. This TCR was recovered from a human donor in a cohort sampled during active COVID-19. Sequences were obtained from peripheral blood. The CDR3 is CASSGGLDRSRNIQYF. The DNA for the CDR3 is TGTGCCAGCAGCGGCGGCCTGGACAGGAGTCGAAACATTCAGTACTTC.